What follows is one TCR beta chain and its context. Its specificity is unknown. Some clones are missing from TCRdb's copy, which holds only in-frame ones; the method was immunoSEQ multiplex PCR. This sample has tens of thousands of clones; around 77% occur once, and the top ten carry approximately 8.3%. CDR1 is SGHNT and CDR2 is YENEEA in the germline V gene. CDR3 size: 16 residues. V lost 4 bases and J lost 5; bases outside the gene matches: 6. Time point described: week 11, during vaccination. A 20-mer mutant IDH1 peptide at 300 ug was injected subcutaneously with topical imiquimod. The donor cohort comprised cases of new WHO grade 3 or 4 IDH1-mutant, ATRX-lost astrocytoma. These data come from a study of a mutant IDH1 vaccine in newly diagnosed glioma. In the study overall: Most had both radiotherapy and temozolomide beforehand; others had only one.

The source material was PBMCs, sampled from a glioma patient whose treatment included an IDH1 peptide vaccine. This chain uses TRBV11-3 with TRBJ2-2; 11 nucleotides line up with TRBD1. The receptor was isolated from a young woman with glioma. In DNA, the CDR3 is TGTGCCAGCAGCTCCGGGACAGGGGGTATAACCGGGGAGCTGTTTTTT. Protein product: CASSSGTGGITGELFF.